This TCR beta chain was sequenced during a study of blood T cells in healthy people across ages. Study outcomes and limitations: Naive CD4+ cells and diversity were both higher in long-lived donors than in aged donors.

Between the trimmed V and J ends, which lost 4 bases and 1 base, there was a span of 11 bases. CDR3 size: 14 residues. Germline CDR1 SQVTM, CDR2 ANQGSEA. Regarding this clonotype: What it binds is not known.

Through a sample-barcoded 5' primer and a J-beta primer mix, a second PCR was run for roughly 6 to 11 cycles. Template switching added a 12-random-nucleotide identifier to every cDNA molecule. Each of the samples gave a minimum of 2.5 million paired-end reads that contained CDR3. TCRdb processed the 5' RACE reads anew with MiXCR; each CDR3 protein has one entry. The sample lists hundreds of thousands of distinct CDR3 sequences; about 61% were seen once. Those donating, healthy Caucasian individuals from Russia, were aged roughly 6 to 90. The chain uses TRBV29-1 and TRBJ2-1; the D gene is possibly TRBD1 (6 bases). The material sequenced was blood. The receptor was derived from a man aged 35 to 55 in good health. The CDR3 loop reads CSVGTGSSYNEQFF. In DNA form, the CDR3 reads TGCAGCGTTGGTACAGGGTCGTCCTACAATGAGCAGTTCTTC.